This T cell receptor beta chain was sequenced for a study of T cells after yellow fever vaccination. V lost 4 bases, J lost 3 bases, and 13 bases lay in between. Germline values: CDR1 ENHRY, CDR2 SYGVKD. CDR3 length equals 15 residues. This clonotype showed up many times. TCRdb reanalysed the 5' RACE reads using MiXCR and keeps one entry per CDR3 protein. The sample yields over 150,000 distinct CDR3 sequences, 6% to 7.5% seen once. The receptor was derived from a man younger than 35 who received the YFV17D yellow fever vaccine. Sequencing was performed on CD4+ T cells sorted from PBMCs, taken more than 4 days after the first yellow fever vaccination. The gene calls are TRBV10-3 and TRBJ2-1, with D possibly being TRBD2 (5 bases). As DNA, the CDR3 is TGTGCCATCAGTGGTGTAGCGTCCGACTACAATGAGCAGTTCTTC. The encoded protein is CAISGVASDYNEQFF.